This T cell receptor beta chain was identified in a study of blood T cell repertoires in COVID-19. Study-wide background: COVID-19 samples from acute and convalescent phases originated in the United States, Italy and Spain. T cells, B-cell-depleted T cells, or PBMCs supplied cDNA or gDNA.

As processed by the authors: Quantification of nucleated cells was approximated via reference gene primer amplification. The protocol was immunoSEQ multiplex PCR, while the TCRdb copy is restricted to in-frame clones and leaves out a portion. Clone size and the V and J calls come from that table; the DNA yielded D and trimming. The table has under 200,000 clones, roughly 84% seen once; the top ten hold approximately 1.5%. The CDR3 totals 17 residues. Germline-derived CDR1 and CDR2 are SGHRS and YFSETQ. Trimming at V came to 0 bases and at J to 1 base, leaving 2 bases not matched to a gene. The sequence was obtained from a human donor in a cohort sampled during active COVID-19. The sample comprised peripheral blood. This sequence joins TRBV5-1 and TRBJ2-5; 14 positions agree with TRBD2. The CDR3 is CASSLAGTSGSQETQYF. The DNA of the CDR3 is TGCGCCAGCAGCTTGGCCGGGACTAGCGGGAGCCAAGAGACCCAGTACTTC.